Listed below are T cell receptor beta chains from one sample, sequenced in a study of blood T cells in healthy people across ages. TCRdb called the 5' RACE reads again in MiXCR, with one record for every CDR3 protein. The sample includes approximately 2,000,000 distinct CDR3 sequences, 30% to 40% of them seen just once. Material: blood. These receptors all come from a human donor in good health. Both conserved end residues are part of each CDR3. D genes are given only for firm matches. Part of the rows lack a size; the others show once, few, many or a class for expanded clones.

>TRBJ1-5|TRBV6-5|NA|NA
CASSSALRGNQPQHF
TGTGCCAGCTCCTCGGCGCTTAGAGGCAATCAGCCCCAGCATTTT
>TRBJ1-1|TRBV27|NA|NA
CASSISGTNTEAFF
TGTGCCAGCAGCATATCCGGGACGAACACTGAAGCTTTCTTT
>TRBJ2-1|TRBV20-1|NA|NA
CSATPRGHYFNEQFF
TGCAGTGCTACTCCCCGGGGCCACTATTTCAATGAGCAGTTCTTC
>TRBJ2-5|TRBV7-8|NA|NA
CAVSSDTQGETQYF
TGTGCGGTATCTTCGGATACCCAGGGAGAGACCCAGTACTTC
>TRBJ2-5|TRBV7-2|few|NA
CAGSLHAGTQGTQYF
TGTGCCGGCAGCTTACACGCCGGGACCCAAGGGACCCAGTACTTC
>TRBJ1-1|TRBV12-3/TRBV12-4|NA|TRBD1
CASSFLPTGSTEAFF
TGTGCCAGCAGTTTTCTCCCGACAGGGTCTACTGAAGCTTTCTTT
>TRBJ2-5|TRBV4-3|NA|NA
CASSPYRQGGETQYF
TGCGCCAGCAGCCCCTACCGACAGGGAGGAGAGACCCAGTACTTC
>TRBJ2-1|TRBV12-3/TRBV12-4|NA|NA
CASSLRGKHNEQFF
TGTGCCAGCAGTTTACGAGGGAAGCACAATGAGCAGTTCTTC
>TRBJ2-4|TRBV4-3|few|NA
CASSQDILAKNIQYF
TGCGCCAGCAGCCAAGACATTCTAGCCAAAAACATTCAGTACTTC
>TRBJ2-7|TRBV7-2|few|TRBD2
CASSGGPAGSGYEQYF
TGTGCCAGCAGCGGGGGACCAGCGGGGTCAGGTTACGAGCAGTACTTC
>TRBJ2-1|TRBV15|few|NA
CATSTHGTLNEQFF
TGTGCCACCAGCACCCATGGCACCCTCAATGAGCAGTTCTTC
>TRBJ2-7|TRBV28|NA|NA
CASSSYPPVYEQYF
TGTGCCAGCAGTTCATACCCCCCGGTCTACGAGCAGTACTTC
>TRBJ2-7|TRBV27|NA|NA
CASSLSVGSYEQYF
TGTGCCAGCAGTTTATCTGTAGGCTCCTACGAGCAGTACTTC
>TRBJ2-1|TRBV2|few|TRBD2
CASSEMAGAYNEQFF
TGTGCCAGCAGTGAAATGGCGGGGGCCTACAATGAGCAGTTCTTC
>TRBJ1-3|TRBV3-1|NA|NA
CASSPRGWGNTIYF
TGTGCCAGCAGTCCCAGGGGATGGGGAAACACCATATATTTT
>TRBJ1-2|TRBV19|NA|NA
CASSPPQERHGYTF
TGTGCCAGTAGTCCTCCACAGGAGCGTCATGGCTACACCTTC
>TRBJ2-3|TRBV6-2/TRBV6-3|NA|TRBD1
CASSYGFRDSFTQYF
TGTGCCAGCAGTTATGGGTTCAGGGACAGTTTTACGCAGTATTTT
>TRBJ2-7|TRBV7-9|NA|TRBD1
CAGSSGQGYEQYF
TGTGCCGGCAGCTCCGGACAGGGCTACGAGCAGTACTTC
>TRBJ2-7|TRBV9|many|NA
CASSAGDSYEQYF
TGTGCCAGCAGTGCAGGGGACTCCTACGAGCAGTACTTC
>TRBJ2-1|TRBV11-1|NA|NA
CASSQMSSNEQFF
TGTGCCAGCAGCCAGATGAGCAGTAATGAGCAGTTCTTC
>TRBJ1-2|TRBV13|NA|TRBD1
CASSLSGTGRVYYGYTF
TGTGCCAGCAGCTTATCCGGGACAGGGAGGGTTTACTATGGCTACACCTTC